The 9 T cell receptor beta chains presented below share a single source sample, sequenced in a study of early T cells in non-severe SARS-CoV-2 infection. TCRdb used MiXCR to reprocess the 5' RACE reads, holding one entry per CDR3 protein. The table lists 40,000 to 60,000 distinct CDR3 sequences, approximately 9.4% of them singletons, with about 8% in the top ten. Sequenced input: whole blood. The receptors were gathered from an adult who was a healthcare worker with PCR-confirmed SARS-CoV-2 infection or an uninfected control (not recorded which).

The chain recombines TRBV6-5 with TRBJ1-2; 11 bases map to TRBD1. In germline, CDR1 is MNHEY, CDR2 SVGAGI. CDR3 length: 14 residues. The V segment lost 8 bases and the J segment 5 bases; nucleotides outside the gene matches: 7. The CDR3 loop reads CASCQDRGLYGYTF. CDR3 nucleotide sequence: TGTGCCAGCTGCCAGGACAGGGGGCTGTATGGCTACACCTTC.

The chain links TRBV4-1 to TRBJ2-1, with D possibly matching TRBD2 (6 bases). The germline CDR1 and CDR2 sequences are MGHRA and YSYEKL. The germline V and J ends were trimmed by 6 bases and 5 bases, with 14 bases remaining between them. The length of the CDR3 is 14 residues. The CDR3 spells CASSYGWGDNEQFF. The CDR3 region has the DNA TGCGCCAGCAGTTATGGCTGGGGGGACAATGAGCAGTTCTTC.

This rearrangement joins TRBV20-1 to TRBJ2-7; 7 bases align to TRBD2. J was trimmed by 3 bases and V by 2 bases; bases with no gene match: 4. The CDR3 covers 13 residues. Germline-derived CDR1 and CDR2 are DFQATT and SNEGSKA (reference sequence). CDR3 sequence reads: CSARPGRSYEQYF. For the CDR3, the DNA is TGCAGTGCTAGACCCGGGAGGAGCTACGAGCAGTACTTC.

The chain uses TRBV7-9 and TRBJ2-7; no definite D call. Trimming took off 7 bases at V and 2 bases at J, with 18 bases between the two ends. The CDR3 extends over 15 amino acids. The germline CDR1 and CDR2 sequences are SEHNR and FQNEAQ (reference sequence). The CDR3 is CASTHGREYTYEQYF. In DNA form, the CDR3 reads TGTGCCAGCACCCATGGCAGAGAATATACCTACGAGCAGTACTTC.

This clonotype was counted ten times or more. The chain combines TRBV29-1 with TRBJ1-2, with D maybe TRBD1 (6 bases). Trimming took off 3 bases at V and 2 bases at J, with 16 bases between the two ends. Germline values: CDR1 SQVTM, CDR2 ANQGSEA. This CDR3 comprises 15 residues. This chain's CDR3 is CSVEVWEQGNYGYTF. The CDR3 nucleotides read TGCAGCGTTGAGGTTTGGGAACAGGGAAACTATGGCTACACCTTC.

This clonotype was counted at least ten times. The chain carries TRBV12-3 or TRBV12-4 and TRBJ1-1; D is unresolved. The V and J ends lost 6 bases and 1 base respectively, with 9 bases between them. There are 13 residues in the CDR3. The CDR3 coding sequence is TGTGCCAGCAGCCGGCGGACGAACACTGAAGCTTTCTTT. This encodes CASSRRTNTEAFF.

This clonotype was seen many times. This chain uses TRBV7-9 with TRBJ1-5, with D possibly TRBD1 on 5 matching bases. The CDR3 runs 16 residues. The V end was cut by 4 bases, the J end by 6 bases, with 19 bases between. Germline V gene lookup returns CDR1 SEHNR and CDR2 FQNEAQ (reference sequence). The CDR3 DNA is TGTGCCAGCAGCTCCGCGGGGGTGGAGCATGGTCAGCCCCAGCATTTT. This codes for CASSSAGVEHGQPQHF.

This chain links TRBV7-2 with TRBJ1-6, with D hard to call. The CDR3 totals 14 residues. V lost 3 bases to trimming and J lost 6 bases, with 9 bases between them. Germline loops: CDR1 SGHTA, CDR2 FQGNSA. CDR3 sequence: CASSLVFTNSPLHF. The CDR3 DNA sequence: TGTGCCAGCAGCTTGGTTTTTACTAATTCACCCCTCCACTTT.

This clonotype showed up many times. The rearrangement links TRBV28 to TRBJ2-7; D possibly matches TRBD1 or TRBD2 (5 bases each). Per the germline V gene, CDR1 is MDHEN and CDR2 is SYDVKM. Trimming removed 9 bases at V and 0 bases at J, with 15 bases between. The CDR3 has 14 amino acids. CDR3 sequence (DNA): TGTGCCAGTTCGAGTGGGGGACCCTCCTACGAGCAGTACTTC. This gives the protein CASSSGGPSYEQYF.